This section outlines one T cell receptor (beta chain) sequence together with its context. The antigen this receptor binds is unknown. Per-nucleotide qualities are absent, and no much larger clonotype sits a single base away. The sample belongs to a study of T cells in Graves' hyperthyroidism and ophthalmopathy (dated by TCRdb to between 2018 and 2021). In the study overall: Peripheral blood was collected at initial diagnosis, before any treatment. TCR V-J signatures able to tell the groups apart were searched for in a discovery cohort of some 100 patients, of whom over 40 had Graves' ophthalmopathy and 57 had stable Graves' hyperthyroidism. Prospective prediction of ophthalmopathy was tested in an independent validation cohort consisting of fewer than 20 hyperthyroidism patients and some 16 patients who later progressed to ophthalmopathy. The 80 to 100 discovery patients were randomly divided into training and test sets at a 7:3 ratio. The study also compared thyroid tissue and blood T-cell repertoires from more than 5 Graves' hyperthyroidism patients. Following sampling, methimazole starting at 30 mg daily was given to hyperthyroidism patients, and high-dose intravenous methylprednisolone was given to ophthalmopathy patients. The paper reports TCR Vbeta CDR3 sequencing of roughly 140 peripheral blood samples: approximately 41 ophthalmopathy, 75 to 80 hyperthyroidism and some 17 progressor patients. General findings and caveats noted by the study authors: Most expanded thyroid clonotypes (frequency above 0.001) were also detected in blood, suggesting blood repertoires may reflect thyroid immune responses. Ophthalmopathy was separated from stable hyperthyroidism by a 13 V-J signature model, with approximately 89% sensitivity and roughly 84% specificity obtained in cross-validation and 80%/75% obtained in testing. In validation, the model predicted progression to ophthalmopathy with approximately 70% sensitivity and 72% to 85% specificity, a median of 6.5 months before onset. Sample size was not statistically predetermined, and blinding of investigators to group allocation was not performed.

TCR beta CDR3 regions were amplified from RNA transcripts. For the first round of RT-PCR on the TCR CDR3, the HTBI primer set was used together with the Qiagen OneStep RT-PCR kit. Libraries were constructed in a second round of multiplex PCR, after which size selection and purification were performed. Sequencing of the libraries was done on an Illumina HiSeq2000 using paired-end 100 bp reads. The authors processed their data as follows. SOAPnuke was used to process the raw data, throwing out any read that contained adapters or uncalled bases, had a mean Phred below 15, or lacked an exact constant-primer or identifier match. High-quality paired reads were merged using COPE v1.2.5, and each unique nucleotide sequence was defined as a clonotype. Clonotypes were aligned to IMGT TRBV, TRBD and TRBJ reference segments using MiTCR v1.1. Only V-J combinations with frequency above 0.0001, covering about 99% of repertoires, were analysed. The TCS score was defined as F50 (clonal expansion) divided by E x V (chaos), with BLOSUM62-based TCRdist calculated between CDR3 peptides within each V-J. Welch's t-statistics and random forest reduced around 520 V-J features to 13, which were used in a naive Bayes classifier (R e1071). TCRdb trimmed the raw reads at Q25, called clones with MiXCR and kept productive beta chains. Each CDR3 protein gets just one entry, which takes the most common genes and DNA from the rows behind it. These V and J calls derive from TCRdb rather than the authors' analysis. In this sample the table shows 250,000 to 300,000 distinct CDR3 sequences, about 14% of which occur a single time. The ten largest clones add up to less than 15% of the sample.

The CDR3 spans 14 residues, from the cysteine through the phenylalanine. The read is trimmed to its CDR3 DNA, 42 bases read in frame from base 1. As encoded in the germline V gene (reference sequence), CDR1 is LNHDA while CDR2 is SQIVND. The V and J ends are trimmed by 3 bases and 6 bases, leaving 11 bases between them. Hyperthyroidism patients were aged 18 to 65 years and newly diagnosed, with disease duration of less than 2 months. Patients with uncontrolled infections, other autoimmune diseases, pregnancy or lactation were excluded. Diagnoses were based on clinical symptoms, serum thyroxine and TRAb, thyroid ultrasound and orbital computed tomography. Blood from progressor patients was collected at the time of first diagnosis with hyperthyroidism, before any ophthalmopathy symptoms had appeared. PBMCs were isolated from around 10 ml of fresh peripheral blood by Ficoll-Paque density gradient centrifugation. Patients classed as progressors first received a Graves' hyperthyroidism diagnosis and then went on to develop ophthalmopathy during follow-up. Trizol reagent was used to extract total RNA, and RNA quality was then checked on an Agilent 2100 Bioanalyzer.

The sequencing input was blood. Recombination connected TRBV19 to TRBJ2-2; there is no confident call for the D gene. The clonotype originates from a woman aged 40 to 50 with Graves' hyperthyroidism that later progressed to Graves' ophthalmopathy. The CDR3 is CASSIPPESGELFF. Read as DNA, the sequence is TGTGCCAGTAGTATTCCCCCGGAGTCCGGGGAGCTGTTTTTT.